This T cell receptor beta chain emerged from a study of neurological immune-mediated disorders. The germline V and J ends were trimmed by 0 bases and 5 bases, with 14 bases remaining between them. Germline V gene data show CDR1 as DFQATT and CDR2 as SNEGSKA (reference sequence). This CDR3 region has 16 residues. TCRdb processed the 5' RACE reads anew with MiXCR; each CDR3 protein has one entry. Seen here are 50,000 to 65,000 distinct CDR3 sequences, around 4% observed once, and the top ten hold 1.6%. The chain recombines TRBV20-1 with TRBJ1-6; a possible D gene is TRBD1 (5 bases). This receptor was taken from a man aged 25 to 45 with multiple sclerosis. The specimen sequenced was PBMCs. CDR3 sequence (DNA): TGCAGTGCTAGAGATAGGGGTCAACGGGATAATTCACCCCTCCACTTT. Its protein product is CSARDRGQRDNSPLHF.